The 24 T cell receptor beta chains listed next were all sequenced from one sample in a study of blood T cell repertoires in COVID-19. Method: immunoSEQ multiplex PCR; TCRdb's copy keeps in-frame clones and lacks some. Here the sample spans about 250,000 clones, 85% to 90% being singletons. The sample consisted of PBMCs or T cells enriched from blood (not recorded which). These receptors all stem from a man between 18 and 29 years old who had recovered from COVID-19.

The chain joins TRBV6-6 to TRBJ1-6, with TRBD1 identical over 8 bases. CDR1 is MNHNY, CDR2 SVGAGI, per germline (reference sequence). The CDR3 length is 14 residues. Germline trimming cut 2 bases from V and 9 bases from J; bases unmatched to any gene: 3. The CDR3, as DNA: TGTGCCAGCAGTTACGCAGGGGGCAGTTCACCCCTCCACTTT. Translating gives CASSYAGGSSPLHF.

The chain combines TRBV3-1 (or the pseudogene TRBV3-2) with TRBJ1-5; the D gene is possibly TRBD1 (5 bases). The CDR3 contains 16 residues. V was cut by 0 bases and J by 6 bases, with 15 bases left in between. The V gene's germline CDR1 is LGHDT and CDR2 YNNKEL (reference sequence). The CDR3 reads CASSQDRSGLGQPQHF. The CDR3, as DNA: TGTGCCAGCAGCCAAGATCGTTCAGGGTTGGGTCAGCCCCAGCATTTT.

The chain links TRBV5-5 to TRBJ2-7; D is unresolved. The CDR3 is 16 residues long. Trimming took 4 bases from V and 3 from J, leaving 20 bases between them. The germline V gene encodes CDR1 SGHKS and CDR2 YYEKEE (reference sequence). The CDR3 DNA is TGTGCCAGCAGCGTCGACGACTCTCCTACCTTCTACGAGCAGTACTTC. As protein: CASSVDDSPTFYEQYF.

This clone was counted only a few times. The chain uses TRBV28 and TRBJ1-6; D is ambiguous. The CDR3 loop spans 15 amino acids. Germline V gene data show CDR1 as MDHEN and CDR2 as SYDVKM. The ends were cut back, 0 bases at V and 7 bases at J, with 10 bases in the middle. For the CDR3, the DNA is TGTGCCAGCAGTTTATGGGGTAGGCGGAATTCACCCCTCCACTTT. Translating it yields CASSLWGRRNSPLHF.

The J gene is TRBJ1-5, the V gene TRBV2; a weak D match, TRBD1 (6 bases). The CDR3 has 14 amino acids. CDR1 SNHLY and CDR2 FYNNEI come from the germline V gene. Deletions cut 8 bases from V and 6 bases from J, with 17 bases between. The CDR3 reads CASLRGGGGQPQHF. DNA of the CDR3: TGTGCCAGCCTCCGGGGGGGAGGGGGTCAGCCCCAGCATTTT.

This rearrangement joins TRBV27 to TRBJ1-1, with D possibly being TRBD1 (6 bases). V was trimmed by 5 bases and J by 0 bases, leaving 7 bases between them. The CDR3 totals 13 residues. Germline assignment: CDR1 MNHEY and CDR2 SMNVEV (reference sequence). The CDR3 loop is CASSTGLNTEAFF. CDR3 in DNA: TGTGCCAGCAGTACAGGGTTGAACACTGAAGCTTTCTTT.

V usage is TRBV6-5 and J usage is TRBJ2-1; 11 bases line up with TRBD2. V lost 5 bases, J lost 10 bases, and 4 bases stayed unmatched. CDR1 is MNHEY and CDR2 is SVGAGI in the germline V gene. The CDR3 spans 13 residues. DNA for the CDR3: TGTGCCAGCAGTCGTAGCGGGAGGGTAGAGCAGTTCTTC. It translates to CASSRSGRVEQFF.

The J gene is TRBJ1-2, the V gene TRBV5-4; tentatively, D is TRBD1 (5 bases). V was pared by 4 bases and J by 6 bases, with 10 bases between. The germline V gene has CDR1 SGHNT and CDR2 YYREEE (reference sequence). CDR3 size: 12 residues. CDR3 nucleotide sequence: TGTGCCAGCAGCACCAGGGTAGATGGCTACACCTTC. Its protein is CASSTRVDGYTF.

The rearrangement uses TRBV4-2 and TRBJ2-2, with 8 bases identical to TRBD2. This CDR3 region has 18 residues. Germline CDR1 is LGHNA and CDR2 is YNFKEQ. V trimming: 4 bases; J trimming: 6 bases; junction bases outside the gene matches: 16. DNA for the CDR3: TGTGCCAGCAGCCTCTGGCGGGCGGGCGGGGGGTCCCCCGGGGAGCTGTTTTTT. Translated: CASSLWRAGGGSPGELFF.

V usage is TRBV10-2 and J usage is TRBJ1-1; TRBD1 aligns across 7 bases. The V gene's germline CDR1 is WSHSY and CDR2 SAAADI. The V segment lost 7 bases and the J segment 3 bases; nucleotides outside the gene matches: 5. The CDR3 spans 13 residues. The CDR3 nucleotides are TGCGCCAGCACCACACAGGGGTACACTGAAGCTTTCTTT. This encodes CASTTQGYTEAFF.

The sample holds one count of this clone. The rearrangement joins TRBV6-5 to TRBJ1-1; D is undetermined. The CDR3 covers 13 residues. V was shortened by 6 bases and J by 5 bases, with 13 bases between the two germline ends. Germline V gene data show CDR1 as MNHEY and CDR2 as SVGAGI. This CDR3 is CASSGLLRTEAFF. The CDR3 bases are TGTGCCAGCAGCGGACTACTCAGGACTGAAGCTTTCTTT.

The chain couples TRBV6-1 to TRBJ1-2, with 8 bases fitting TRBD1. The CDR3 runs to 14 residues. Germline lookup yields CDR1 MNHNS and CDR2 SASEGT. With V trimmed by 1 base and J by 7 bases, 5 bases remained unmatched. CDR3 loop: CASSEGSGGGGYTF. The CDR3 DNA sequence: TGTGCCAGCAGTGAAGGATCAGGGGGCGGTGGCTACACCTTC.

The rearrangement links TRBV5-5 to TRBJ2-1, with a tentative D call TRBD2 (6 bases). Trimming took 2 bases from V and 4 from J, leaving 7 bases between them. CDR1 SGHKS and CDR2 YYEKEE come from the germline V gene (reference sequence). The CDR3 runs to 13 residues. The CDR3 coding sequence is TGTGCCAGCAGCTTCAGCGGGTACAATGAGCAGTTCTTC. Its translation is CASSFSGYNEQFF. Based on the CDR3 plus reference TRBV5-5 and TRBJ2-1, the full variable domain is DAGVTQSPTHLIKTRGQQVTLRCSPISGHKSVSWYQQVLGQGPQFIFQYYEKEERGRGNFPDRFSARQFPNYSSELNVNALLLGDSALYLCASSFSGYNEQFFGPGTRLTVL.

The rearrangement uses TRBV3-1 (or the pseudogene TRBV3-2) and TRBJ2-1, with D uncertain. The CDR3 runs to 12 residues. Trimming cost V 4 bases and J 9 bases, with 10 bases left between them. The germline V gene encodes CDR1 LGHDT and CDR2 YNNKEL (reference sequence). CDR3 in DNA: TGTGCCAGCAGCCCCGGTTCCGGTGAGCAGTTCTTC. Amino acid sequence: CASSPGSGEQFF.

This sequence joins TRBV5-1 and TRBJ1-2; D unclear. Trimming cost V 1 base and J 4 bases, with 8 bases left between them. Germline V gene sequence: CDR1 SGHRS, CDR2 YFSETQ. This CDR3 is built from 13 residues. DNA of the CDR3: TGCGCCAGCAGCTTGACAGATAGCTATGGCTACACCTTC. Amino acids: CASSLTDSYGYTF. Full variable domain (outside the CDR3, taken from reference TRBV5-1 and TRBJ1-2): KAGVTQTPRYLIKTRGQQVTLSCSPISGHRSVSWYQQTPGQGLQFLFEYFSETQRNKGNFPGRFSGRQFSNSRSEMNVSTLELGDSALYLCASSLTDSYGYTFGSGTRLTVV.

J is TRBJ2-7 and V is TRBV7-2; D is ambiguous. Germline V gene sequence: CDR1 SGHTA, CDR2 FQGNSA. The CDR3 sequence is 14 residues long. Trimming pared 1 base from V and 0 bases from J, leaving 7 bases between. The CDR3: CASSLDWSSYEQYF. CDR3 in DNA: TGTGCCAGCAGCTTAGATTGGAGCTCCTACGAGCAGTACTTC.

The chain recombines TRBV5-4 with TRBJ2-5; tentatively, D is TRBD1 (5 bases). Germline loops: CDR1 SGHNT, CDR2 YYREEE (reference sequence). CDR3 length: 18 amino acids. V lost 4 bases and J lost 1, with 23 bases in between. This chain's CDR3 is CASSLQLRSATAQETQYF. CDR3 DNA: TGTGCCAGCAGCCTTCAACTTAGGTCGGCGACAGCCCAAGAGACCCAGTACTTC.

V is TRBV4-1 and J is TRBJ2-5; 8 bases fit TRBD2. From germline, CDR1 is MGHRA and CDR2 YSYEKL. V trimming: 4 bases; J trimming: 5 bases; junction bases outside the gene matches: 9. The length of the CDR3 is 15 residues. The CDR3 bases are TGCGCCAGCAGCCCGGGCGGGGGGAGAAGGGAGACCCAGTACTTC. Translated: CASSPGGGRRETQYF.

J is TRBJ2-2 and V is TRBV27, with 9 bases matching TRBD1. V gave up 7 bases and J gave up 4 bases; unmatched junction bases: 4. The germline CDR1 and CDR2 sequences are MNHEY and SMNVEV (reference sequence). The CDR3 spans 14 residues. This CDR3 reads CASTRDRVTGELFF. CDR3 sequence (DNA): TGTGCCAGCACCCGGGACAGGGTCACCGGGGAGCTGTTTTTT.

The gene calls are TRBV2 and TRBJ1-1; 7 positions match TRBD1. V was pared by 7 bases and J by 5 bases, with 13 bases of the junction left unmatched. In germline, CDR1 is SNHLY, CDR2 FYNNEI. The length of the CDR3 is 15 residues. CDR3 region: CASNKPQGVRTEAFF. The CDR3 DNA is TGTGCCAGCAACAAACCTCAGGGGGTTAGGACTGAAGCTTTCTTT.

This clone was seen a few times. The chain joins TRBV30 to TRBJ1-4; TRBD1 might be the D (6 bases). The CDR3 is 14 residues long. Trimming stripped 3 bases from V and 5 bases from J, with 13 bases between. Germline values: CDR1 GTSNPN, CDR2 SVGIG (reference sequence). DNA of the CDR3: TGTGCCTGGAGCCGGGACAACTCGAATGAAAAACTGTTTTTT. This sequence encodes CAWSRDNSNEKLFF.

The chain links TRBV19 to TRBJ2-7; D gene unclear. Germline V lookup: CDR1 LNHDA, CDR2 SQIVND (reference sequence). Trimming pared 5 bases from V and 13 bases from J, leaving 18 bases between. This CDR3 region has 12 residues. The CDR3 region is CASSPMAPTLYF. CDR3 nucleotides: TGTGCCAGTAGTCCCATGGCCCCAACGCTTTACTTC.

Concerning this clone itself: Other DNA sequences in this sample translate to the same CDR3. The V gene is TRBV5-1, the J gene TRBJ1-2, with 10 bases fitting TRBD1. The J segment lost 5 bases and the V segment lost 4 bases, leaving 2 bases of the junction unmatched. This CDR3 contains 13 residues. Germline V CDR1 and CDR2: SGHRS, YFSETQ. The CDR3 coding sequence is TGCGCCAGCAGCCAGGGACAGGGGTATGGCTACACCTTC. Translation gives CASSQGQGYGYTF.

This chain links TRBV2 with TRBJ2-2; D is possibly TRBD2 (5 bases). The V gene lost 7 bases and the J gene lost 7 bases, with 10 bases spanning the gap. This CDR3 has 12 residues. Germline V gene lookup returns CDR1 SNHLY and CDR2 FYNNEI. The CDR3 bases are TGTGCCAGCATTCGGGCGGGCGGGGAGCTGTTTTTT. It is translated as CASIRAGGELFF.